The 31 T cell receptor beta chains presented below share a single source sample, sequenced in a study of regulatory and conventional T cells in RAG deficiency. Method: immunoSEQ multiplex PCR; TCRdb's copy keeps in-frame clones and lacks some. The data hold 30,000 to 40,000 clones, with 89% observed a single time. The same data also contributed to another study, on regulatory T cells. That report adds: The primer mix had 52 TRBV and 13 TRBJ primers.

Sample: CD8+ T cells sorted from blood. These receptors all stem from a human donor in good health.

This clone appeared a few times. V gene TRBV6-5 combines with J gene TRBJ2-2; 8 bases fit TRBD1. Germline loops: CDR1 MNHEY, CDR2 SVGAGI. V lost 4 bases and J lost 7; bases outside the gene matches: 8. This CDR3 is 15 amino acids long. CDR3 region: CASSFTGGGVGELFF. The CDR3 DNA reads TGTGCCAGCAGTTTTACAGGGGGTGGGGTCGGGGAGCTGTTTTTT.

The chain is built from TRBV10-1 and TRBJ1-5; D gene unclear. Germline assignment: CDR1 WNHNN and CDR2 SYGVQD (reference sequence). This CDR3 contains 17 residues. Trimming took off 5 bases at V and 7 bases at J, with 24 bases between the two ends. Here the CDR3 reads CASSPPPPNKSEQPQHF. The DNA for the CDR3 is TGCGCCAGCAGTCCCCCGCCTCCCAATAAGTCGGAGCAGCCCCAGCATTTT.

V and J are TRBV14 and TRBJ2-3; D is undetermined. CDR1 and CDR2 from the germline V gene are SGHDN and FVKESK. CDR3 length equals 16 residues. V lost 1 base and J lost 2, with 13 bases in between. The CDR3 nucleotides are TGTGCCAGCAGCCAAGGAGCAATCCGGACCACAGATACGCAGTATTTT. Its translation is CASSQGAIRTTDTQYF. The full variable domain, with the rest looked up from reference TRBV14 and TRBJ2-3, is EAGVTQFPSHSVIEKGQTVTLRCDPISGHDNLYWYRRVMGKEIKFLLHFVKESKQDESGMPNNRFLAERTGGTYSTLKVQPAELEDSGVYFCASSQGAIRTTDTQYFGPGTRLTVL.

V is TRBV4-3 and J is TRBJ1-5; D gene ambiguous. Germline-derived CDR1 and CDR2 are LGHNA and YSLEER. The ends were cut back, 1 base at V and 0 bases at J, with 7 bases in the middle. This CDR3 contains 15 residues. CDR3 nucleotides: TGCGCCAGCAGCCAAGTCCTAGATAGCAATCAGCCCCAGCATTTT. It codes for CASSQVLDSNQPQHF.

The gene calls are TRBV6-1 and TRBJ2-1, with TRBD2 matching 8 bases. The CDR3 runs to 14 residues. Per germline, CDR1 MNHNS and CDR2 SASEGT. Trimming cost V 4 bases and J 6 bases; bases outside gene matches: 5. The CDR3 sequence: CASSVGGRFNEQFF. The CDR3 DNA is TGTGCCAGCAGTGTAGGCGGGAGGTTCAATGAGCAGTTCTTC.

The CDR3 spells CASRRSPGQYNEQFF. The CDR3 region has the DNA TGTGCCAGCAGGCGATCGCCGGGCCAATACAATGAGCAGTTCTTC. The rearrangement links TRBV7-3 to TRBJ2-1; the D is unclear. With 6 bases removed from V and 4 bases from J, the gap between germline ends came to 16 bases. Looked up from germline, CDR1 is SGHTA and CDR2 is FQGTGA. CDR3 length equals 15 residues. The whole variable domain, filled in from reference TRBV7-3 and TRBJ2-1, reads GAGVSQTPSNKVTEKGKYVELRCDPISGHTALYWYRQSLGQGPEFLIYFQGTGAADDSGLPNDRFFAVRPEGSVSTLKIQRTERGDSAVYLCASRRSPGQYNEQFFGPGTRLTVL.

The chain joins TRBV27 to TRBJ1-2, with 9 bases identical to TRBD1. The germline CDR1 and CDR2 sequences are MNHEY and SMNVEV (reference sequence). CDR3 length: 15 residues. The J segment lost 4 bases and the V segment lost 4 bases, leaving 7 bases of the junction unmatched. The CDR3, as DNA: TGTGCCAGCAGTTCGCTCGGGACAGGGCCCTATGGCTACACCTTC. Encoded protein: CASSSLGTGPYGYTF.

This clone has just one count. This chain connects TRBV2 to TRBJ2-1; D gene ambiguous. The V and J ends lost 3 bases and 7 bases respectively, with 10 bases between them. CDR1 is SNHLY and CDR2 is FYNNEI in the germline V gene. The CDR3 extends over 13 amino acids. The CDR3 reads CASSEQIGNEQFF. CDR3 bases: TGTGCCAGCAGTGAGCAGATCGGAAATGAGCAGTTCTTC.

The V gene is TRBV6-5, the J gene TRBJ2-7; 8 bases match TRBD1. Per germline, CDR1 MNHEY and CDR2 SVGAGI. CDR3 size: 14 residues. After removal of 6 bases from V and 0 bases from J, the junction contained 4 bases not matched to a gene. The CDR3 nucleotides are TGTGCCAGCAGGAGCGGACAGGGCTCCTACGAGCAGTACTTC. Its protein product is CASRSGQGSYEQYF.

The gene calls are TRBV5-5 and TRBJ2-5; maybe TRBD1 (6 bases). The CDR3 runs to 15 residues. Germline V gene data show CDR1 as SGHKS and CDR2 as YYEKEE (reference sequence). V lost 0 bases and J 4 bases, leaving 13 bases between the germline ends. CDR3 region: CASSLAGVIGETQYF. CDR3 in DNA: TGTGCCAGCAGCTTGGCAGGGGTTATCGGAGAGACCCAGTACTTC.

The V call is TRBV9, the J call TRBJ2-1, with D uncertain. This CDR3 has 16 residues. Trimming took off 0 bases at V and 1 base at J, with 11 bases between the two ends. Germline V gene lookup returns CDR1 SGDLS and CDR2 YYNGEE. As DNA, the CDR3 is TGTGCCAGCAGCGTAGGTCCCCTGGGGTCCTACAATGAGCAGTTCTTC. Protein product: CASSVGPLGSYNEQFF.

This chain uses TRBV11-3 with TRBJ2-6, with TRBD1 matching 7 bases. CDR1 and CDR2 (germline): SGHNT, YENEEA. The CDR3 is 15 residues long. J was trimmed by 4 bases and V by 1 base; bases with no gene match: 1. CDR3 loop: CASSLGQGGANVLTF. DNA of the CDR3: TGTGCCAGCAGCTTAGGACAGGGCGGGGCCAACGTCCTGACTTTC.

The chain employs TRBV5-6 and TRBJ1-3, with 9 bases fitting TRBD1. The CDR3 length is 15 residues. CDR1 is SGHDT, CDR2 YYEEEE, per germline. V dropped 4 bases and J dropped 2; count of bases not matched to a gene: 4. CDR3 DNA sequence: TGTGCCAGCAGCCCCGGGACAGGGACTGGAAACACCATATATTTT. As protein: CASSPGTGTGNTIYF. The whole variable domain, remainder taken from reference TRBV5-6 and TRBJ1-3, is DAGVTQSPTHLIKTRGQQVTLRCSPKSGHDTVSWYQQALGQGPQFIFQYYEEEERQRGNFPDRFSGHQFPNYSSELNVNALLLGDSALYLCASSPGTGTGNTIYFGEGSWLTVV.

This clone appeared a few times. The chain is built from TRBV30 and TRBJ1-5; the D gene is possibly TRBD1 (6 bases). The CDR3 totals 14 residues. The V and J ends lost 3 bases and 2 bases respectively, with 11 bases between them. CDR1 and CDR2 from the germline V gene are GTSNPN and SVGIG (reference sequence). For the CDR3, the DNA is TGTGCCTGGAGCTATAACAGGGGCAATCAGCCCCAGCATTTT. Translation: CAWSYNRGNQPQHF.

The chain recombines TRBV18 with TRBJ2-3, with 7 bases matching TRBD2. The CDR3 has 16 amino acids. Germline V gene data show CDR1 as KGHSH and CDR2 as LQKENI. V shed 1 base, J shed 2 bases, and the junction held 6 bases outside the gene matches. CDR3 nucleotides: TGTGCCAGCTCACCACTACCTAGCGGACTCACAGATACGCAGTATTTT. Protein: CASSPLPSGLTDTQYF.

CDR3 loop: CAWSRRGYSTEAFF. The CDR3 coding sequence is TGTGCCTGGAGCCGCAGGGGCTATAGCACTGAAGCTTTCTTT. V usage is TRBV30 and J usage is TRBJ1-1; D possibly corresponds to TRBD1 (6 bases). The CDR3 has 14 amino acids. Trimming pared 3 bases from V and 4 bases from J, leaving 15 bases between. The germline CDR1 and CDR2 sequences are GTSNPN and SVGIG (reference sequence).

The rearrangement joins TRBV9 to TRBJ2-2; the match to TRBD2 covers 14 bases. Germline V lookup: CDR1 SGDLS, CDR2 YYNGEE. The CDR3 sequence is 18 residues long. V dropped 0 bases and J dropped 4; count of bases not matched to a gene: 5. CDR3 DNA sequence: TGTGCCAGCAGCGTAGACGGACTAGCGGGAGGAGGCACCGGGGAGCTGTTTTTT. It translates to CASSVDGLAGGGTGELFF.

CDR3 sequence (DNA): TGTGCCAGCAGTGAAGATGGAGGTAGCAATCAGCCCCAGCATTTT. As protein: CASSEDGGSNQPQHF. The rearrangement joins TRBV2 to TRBJ1-5; D remains unclear. V was trimmed by 1 base and J by 0 bases, leaving 7 bases between them. This CDR3 is built from 15 residues. The V gene's germline CDR1 is SNHLY and CDR2 FYNNEI.

This clone was observed a single time. The genes are TRBV6-5 and TRBJ1-2, with D possibly being TRBD1 (5 bases). Germline V lookup: CDR1 MNHEY, CDR2 SVGAGI. The V end was cut by 5 bases, the J end by 8 bases, with 21 bases between. This CDR3 is 15 amino acids long. As DNA, the CDR3 is TGTGCCAGCAGTCGCAGGGATTCGAAGAGAAGGGGCTACACCTTC. This gives the protein CASSRRDSKRRGYTF.

The genes are TRBV7-9 and TRBJ2-1; D ambiguous. V was trimmed by 6 bases and J by 14 bases, leaving 14 bases between them. CDR3 length equals 11 residues. Per the germline V gene, CDR1 is SEHNR and CDR2 is FQNEAQ (reference sequence). The CDR3, as DNA: TGTGCCAGCAGTTATCGCGCAACGGAGTTCTTC. As protein: CASSYRATEFF.

This chain joins TRBV6-5 and TRBJ2-7; tentative D call: TRBD2 (5 bases). Trimming stripped 6 bases from V and 0 bases from J, with 15 bases between. Germline V gene sequence: CDR1 MNHEY, CDR2 SVGAGI. There are 15 residues in the CDR3. In DNA form, the CDR3 reads TGTGCCAGCAGAACCGCTGCGGGTAGCTCCTACGAGCAGTACTTC. As protein: CASRTAAGSSYEQYF.

The genes are TRBV2 and TRBJ2-1; TRBD2 agrees at 11 bases. Germline-derived CDR1 and CDR2 are SNHLY and FYNNEI. The CDR3 consists of 15 residues. Unmatched junction bases numbered 6, after V lost 4 bases and J lost 7 bases. The CDR3 spells CASSGTSGSRNEQFF. DNA for the CDR3: TGTGCCAGCAGTGGCACTAGCGGGAGTCGGAATGAGCAGTTCTTC.

The rearrangement joins TRBV7-3 to TRBJ2-5; D is perhaps TRBD2 (5 bases). Trimming stripped 1 base from V and 5 bases from J, with 8 bases between. CDR1 and CDR2 from the germline V gene are SGHTA and FQGTGA. This CDR3 region has 13 residues. CDR3 nucleotides: TGTGCCAGCAGCTTAATCGGGGAGGAGACCCAGTACTTC. Translated, it gives CASSLIGEETQYF.

CDR3 sequence (DNA): TGTGCCAGCACTTGGCGGGGGGATTACAATGAGCAGTTCTTC. This codes for CASTWRGDYNEQFF. This chain uses TRBV2 with TRBJ2-1; TRBD2 aligns across 8 bases. Trimming at V came to 7 bases and at J to 4 bases, leaving 6 bases not matched to a gene. Looked up from germline, CDR1 is SNHLY and CDR2 is FYNNEI. This CDR3 is built from 14 residues.

The rearrangement uses TRBV10-3 and TRBJ1-1, with a possible D match to TRBD1 (6 bases). The V gene's germline CDR1 is ENHRY and CDR2 SYGVKD. The CDR3 covers 14 residues. V was shortened by 8 bases and J by 0 bases, with 13 bases between the two germline ends. CDR3 sequence: CAIGGGELNTEAFF. The DNA of the CDR3 is TGTGCCATCGGGGGGGGCGAGCTGAACACTGAAGCTTTCTTT.

The chain couples TRBV7-2 to TRBJ2-7, with 9 bases identical to TRBD1. Germline CDR1 is SGHTA and CDR2 is FQGNSA. The CDR3 spans 17 residues. Trimming removed 5 bases from V and 2 bases from J; junction bases left unmatched: 13. The CDR3 sequence: CASSHPAGTGNPYEQYF. In DNA, the CDR3 is TGTGCCAGCAGCCACCCCGCAGGGACAGGGAACCCCTACGAGCAGTACTTC. The full variable domain, in which reference TRBV7-2 and TRBJ2-7 provide the parts outside the CDR3, is GAGVSQSPSNKVTEKGKDVELRCDPISGHTALYWYRQSLGQGLEFLIYFQGNSAPDKSGLPSDRFSAERTGGSVSTLTIQRTQQEDSAVYLCASSHPAGTGNPYEQYFGPGTRLTVT.

This rearrangement joins TRBV18 to TRBJ1-3; D gene uncertain. Trimming removed 1 base from V and 2 bases from J, with 15 bases in between. CDR3 length equals 17 residues. Germline V lookup: CDR1 KGHSH, CDR2 LQKENI. CDR3 nucleotide sequence: TGTGCCAGCTCACCACGGGCCCAATCCGGAGCTGGAAACACCATATATTTT. This translates into CASSPRAQSGAGNTIYF.

The chain employs TRBV6-6 and TRBJ1-6, with 10 bases that match TRBD1. Trimming removed 5 bases from V and 9 bases from J; junction bases left unmatched: 4. Germline V gene sequence: CDR1 MNHNY, CDR2 SVGAGI (reference sequence). This CDR3 has 14 residues. DNA for the CDR3: TGTGCCAGCAGTCCGGGACAGGGGAGTTCACCCCTCCACTTT. Its protein is CASSPGQGSSPLHF.

The chain combines TRBV28 with TRBJ2-5; TRBD1 agrees at 7 bases. The CDR3 consists of 15 residues. Germline V gene sequence: CDR1 MDHEN, CDR2 SYDVKM. Losses at the gene ends were 4 bases for V and 4 bases for J; bases not matched to a gene: 9. CDR3 amino acids: CASSSQSGGRETQYF. CDR3 nucleotides: TGTGCCAGCAGTTCCCAGTCAGGGGGACGAGAGACCCAGTACTTC.

The chain joins TRBV5-4 to TRBJ1-2; 11 nucleotides align to TRBD1. CDR3 length: 18 amino acids. From germline, CDR1 is SGHNT and CDR2 YYREEE (reference sequence). V was pared by 1 base and J by 2 bases, with 10 bases of the junction left unmatched. The CDR3 protein is CASSLYGQGARPNYGYTF. CDR3 sequence (DNA): TGTGCCAGCAGCTTGTACGGACAGGGGGCGCGACCGAACTATGGCTACACCTTC.

This sequence joins TRBV19 and TRBJ1-5; D not resolved. Germline CDR1 LNHDA, CDR2 SQIVND (reference sequence). Trimming pared 3 bases from V and 0 bases from J, leaving 12 bases between. This CDR3 is built from 16 residues. The CDR3: CASSIRSGNSNQPQHF. The CDR3 DNA reads as TGTGCCAGTAGTATTCGTTCGGGGAATAGCAATCAGCCCCAGCATTTT.